The sequence of this T cell receptor beta chain was determined in a study of shared T cell receptors in the human thymus. V gave up 6 bases and J gave up 8 bases; unmatched junction bases: 10. Germline values: CDR1 MNHNY, CDR2 SVGAGI (reference sequence). This CDR3 is built from 15 residues. The data were produced by immunoSEQ multiplex PCR, yet TCRdb's version contains in-frame clones alone and is incomplete. The table includes 630,000 or so clones, around 87% detected once. These same records also appear under a second study, on human thymus T cells. That paper adds: Donor material was obtained from healthy Finnish infants undergoing corrective surgery for congenital heart defects. Surgeons resected thymus tissue during corrective heart surgery. The related literature has documented a marked overlap of thymic repertoires among unrelated individuals.

This receptor was identified in a boy less than two years old with a congenital heart defect. The chain couples TRBV6-6 to TRBJ2-1; 10 bases fit TRBD1. The sequenced sample was thymocytes. CDR3 nucleotide sequence: TGTGCCAGCAGCCCGGGACAGGGGAAGATTGATGAGCAGTTCTTC. Translating gives CASSPGQGKIDEQFF.